This T cell receptor beta chain was found in a study of neoadjuvant anti-PD-1 for oral cavity cancer. Using immunoSEQ multiplex PCR, the repertoire was profiled, and TCRdb retains in-frame clones only, with some absent. The table records approximately 45,000 clones, 60% to 80% of them present only once. Germline V gene lookup returns CDR1 SEHNR and CDR2 FQNEAQ (reference sequence). The ends were cut back, 5 bases at V and 16 bases at J, with 21 bases in the middle. The CDR3 has 13 residues. Broader study findings: Higher pretreatment Treg/Th17 ratios tracked higher pretreatment blood clonality.

Comments on this clone: The antigen is not known.

Documented time point: after neoadjuvant nivolumab, at surgical resection. The chain links TRBV7-9 to TRBJ2-1, with a weak D call TRBD2 (6 bases). The sequence was obtained from a person between 40 and 85 years old with oral cavity squamous cell carcinoma. The source was PBMCs, collected after nivolumab (anti-PD-1) treatment. DNA for the CDR3: TGTGCCAGCAGCCCGAGGGGTAGGGACTTTACCTTCTTC. Encoded protein: CASSPRGRDFTFF.